These 21 T cell receptor beta chains were all obtained from the same sample, sequenced in a study of blood T cell repertoires in COVID-19. Profiling relied on immunoSEQ multiplex PCR, and the TCRdb table lists in-frame clones only, not all of them. The sample includes roughly 80,000 clones, more than 85% of them seen just once. Sample: peripheral blood. The receptors stem from a man aged 55 to 70 with acute or convalescent COVID-19.

CDR3 amino acids: CASSQEPSGKYNEQFF. The CDR3 bases are TGCGCCAGCAGCCAAGAACCTAGCGGCAAGTACAATGAGCAGTTCTTC. The chain carries TRBV4-3 and TRBJ2-1; 7 bases are a match to TRBD2. The CDR3 runs 16 residues. V gave up 0 bases and J gave up 4 bases; unmatched junction bases: 6. Germline CDR1 reads LGHNA; CDR2 reads YSLEER.

This clone came up once. This chain joins TRBV19 and TRBJ2-5; D might be TRBD2 (6 bases). This CDR3 region has 13 residues. V was pared by 6 bases and J by 0 bases, with 8 bases between. Germline-derived CDR1 and CDR2 are LNHDA and SQIVND (reference sequence). In DNA, the CDR3 is TGTGCCAGTAGCCCTAGCGACCAAGAGACCCAGTACTTC. Translated: CASSPSDQETQYF. Looking up the rest from reference TRBV19 and TRBJ2-5 gives the full variable domain: DGGITQSPKYLFRKEGQNVTLSCEQNLNHDAMYWYRQDPGQGLRLIYYSQIVNDFQKGDIAEGYSVSREKKESFPLTVTSAQKNPTAFYLCASSPSDQETQYFGPGTRLLVL.

J is TRBJ2-5 and V is TRBV2; D uncertain. The V gene lost 7 bases and the J gene lost 2 bases, with 5 bases spanning the gap. Germline V gene sequence: CDR1 SNHLY, CDR2 FYNNEI. The CDR3 spans 11 residues. This CDR3 reads CASIKQETQYF. For the CDR3, the DNA is TGTGCCAGCATAAAACAAGAGACCCAGTACTTC. Drawing the rest from reference TRBV2 and TRBJ2-5, the complete variable domain is EPEVTQTPSHQVTQMGQEVILRCVPISNHLYFYWYRQILGQKVEFLVSFYNNEISEKSEIFDDQFSVERPDGSNFTLKIRSTKLEDSAMYFCASIKQETQYFGPGTRLLVL.

V is TRBV25-1 and J is TRBJ1-2; D gene uncertain. The germline gives CDR1 MGHDK, CDR2 SYGVNS. The CDR3 length is 13 residues. Trimming stripped 2 bases from V and 13 bases from J, with 17 bases between. Here the CDR3 reads CASSEGLETPGTF. Here the CDR3 DNA reads TGTGCCAGCAGTGAAGGGTTGGAGACGCCTGGCACCTTC.

This chain links TRBV6-2 or TRBV6-3 with TRBJ2-5; D perhaps matches TRBD2 (5 bases). Germline V lookup: CDR1 MNHEY, CDR2 SVGEGT. Deletions cut 0 bases from V and 5 bases from J, with 16 bases between. This CDR3 region has 16 residues. CDR3: CASSYSNRGMGETQYF. In nucleotides, the CDR3 is TGTGCCAGCAGTTACTCGAATCGGGGAATGGGGGAGACCCAGTACTTC.

This rearrangement joins TRBV5-4 to TRBJ2-3; tentatively, D is TRBD2 (6 bases). Trimming took off 7 bases at V and 3 bases at J, with 12 bases between the two ends. CDR1 SGHNT and CDR2 YYREEE come from the germline V gene (reference sequence). This CDR3 spans 13 amino acids. This CDR3 is CASGGAGTDTQYF. CDR3 DNA sequence: TGTGCCAGCGGCGGGGCGGGAACAGATACGCAGTATTTT.

This rearrangement joins TRBV11-2 to TRBJ1-1, with D unclear. CDR3 length equals 14 residues. The V and J ends lost 1 base and 1 base respectively, with 7 bases between them. In germline, CDR1 is SGHAT, CDR2 FQNNGV. The CDR3 DNA reads TGTGCCAGCAGCTTAGGGGCAAGGAACACTGAAGCTTTCTTT. It translates to CASSLGARNTEAFF.

V is TRBV6-5 and J is TRBJ2-3; tentative D call: TRBD2 (5 bases). CDR3 length equals 15 residues. V was shortened by 0 bases and J by 2 bases, with 9 bases between the two germline ends. CDR1 and CDR2 from the germline V gene are MNHEY and SVGAGI. The CDR3 coding sequence is TGTGCCAGCAGTTACTCGTGGCGGGCCACAGATACGCAGTATTTT. Protein sequence: CASSYSWRATDTQYF.

The chain uses TRBV11-2 and TRBJ1-3; unclear D gene. The CDR3 sequence is 16 residues long. Germline V gives CDR1 SGHAT, CDR2 FQNNGV. V lost 2 bases to trimming and J lost 0 bases, with 11 bases between them. CDR3 amino acids: CASSLSRPLSGNTIYF. In nucleotides, the CDR3 is TGTGCCAGCAGCTTATCCAGGCCCCTCTCTGGAAACACCATATATTTT. Variable domain in full (rest from reference TRBV11-2 and TRBJ1-3): EAGVAQSPRYKIIEKRQSVAFWCNPISGHATLYWYQQILGQGPKLLIQFQNNGVVDDSQLPKDRFSAERLKGVDSTLKIQPAKLEDSAVYLCASSLSRPLSGNTIYFGEGSWLTVV.

This clone was observed a single time. This chain joins TRBV12-5 and TRBJ2-1; TRBD2 is a possible D gene (5 bases). This CDR3 comprises 16 residues. V was cut by 1 base and J by 0 bases, with 10 bases left in between. Per the germline V gene, CDR1 is LGHNT and CDR2 is FRNRAP. CDR3: CASGLARTASYNEQFF. The DNA of the CDR3 is TGTGCTAGTGGTTTGGCGAGGACTGCCTCCTACAATGAGCAGTTCTTC.

The chain has TRBV10-3 and TRBJ1-1; the D gene is possibly TRBD1 (5 bases). Trimming cost V 3 bases and J 5 bases, with 19 bases left between them. Per germline, CDR1 ENHRY and CDR2 SYGVKD. CDR3 length: 16 residues. CDR3 DNA sequence: TGTGCCATCAGTGAAGGGCCAGGGTCAGTTAGGACTGAAGCTTTCTTT. Protein: CAISEGPGSVRTEAFF.

CDR3 sequence (DNA): TGTGCCAGCAGAGGAAGGTCTGCCGCGGGGGGTCAGAGAAACTTTGAAGCTTTCTTT. The encoded protein is CASRGRSAAGGQRNFEAFF. The chain couples TRBV27 to TRBJ1-1; D is perhaps TRBD1 (5 bases). Trimming stripped 6 bases from V and 7 bases from J, with 33 bases between. This CDR3 contains 19 residues. Germline values: CDR1 MNHEY, CDR2 SMNVEV (reference sequence).

This chain joins TRBV13 and TRBJ2-1; 7 nucleotides agree with TRBD2. Germline assignment: CDR1 PRHDT and CDR2 FYEKMQ (reference sequence). V lost 7 bases to trimming and J lost 6 bases; unmatched junction nucleotides: 15. CDR3 length: 16 amino acids. For the CDR3, the DNA is TGTGCCAGCACCCCGGGAGGCGGGGGATTCGGCAATGAGCAGTTCTTC. Encoded protein: CASTPGGGGFGNEQFF. Together with reference TRBV13 and TRBJ2-1, the CDR3 gives the full variable domain: AAGVIQSPRHLIKEKRETATLKCYPIPRHDTVYWYQQGPGQDPQFLISFYEKMQSDKGSIPDRFSAQQFSDYHSELNMSSLELGDSALYFCASTPGGGGFGNEQFFGPGTRLTVL.

V gene TRBV5-5 combines with J gene TRBJ1-5; 9 nucleotides line up with TRBD1. The germline CDR1 and CDR2 sequences are SGHKS and YYEKEE (reference sequence). Trimming at V came to 4 bases and at J to 8 bases, leaving 7 bases not matched to a gene. The CDR3 has 14 amino acids. The CDR3 spells CASSLEGQGKPQHF. The DNA for the CDR3 is TGTGCCAGCAGCCTCGAAGGACAGGGGAAGCCCCAGCATTTT.

The chain carries TRBV7-9 and TRBJ2-3, with 12 bases lining up with TRBD2. Germline-derived CDR1 and CDR2 are SEHNR and FQNEAQ (reference sequence). There are 16 residues in the CDR3. V lost 3 bases to trimming and J lost 4 bases; unmatched junction nucleotides: 5. This CDR3 is CASSFLAGGVADTQYF. CDR3 DNA sequence: TGTGCCAGCAGCTTTCTAGCGGGAGGGGTGGCAGATACGCAGTATTTT.

This clone appeared once. The chain is built from TRBV6-6 and TRBJ2-5; possibly TRBD2 for D (5 bases). CDR3 length: 14 residues. In germline, CDR1 is MNHNY, CDR2 SVGAGI (reference sequence). The V and J ends lost 8 bases and 0 bases respectively, with 13 bases between them. The CDR3 here is CASLGVRDQETQYF. CDR3 nucleotides: TGTGCCAGCCTCGGGGTTAGGGACCAAGAGACCCAGTACTTC.

The chain carries TRBV9 and TRBJ2-1, with TRBD2 identical over 9 bases. The CDR3 extends over 17 amino acids. V was pared by 0 bases and J by 6 bases, with 10 bases of the junction left unmatched. The germline CDR1 and CDR2 sequences are SGDLS and YYNGEE. Written as DNA, the CDR3 is TGTGCCAGCAGCGTAGGGGTCTACCTTAGCGGGGGCAATGAGCAGTTCTTC. This sequence encodes CASSVGVYLSGGNEQFF.

The chain carries TRBV29-1 and TRBJ2-5; the D is unclear. The V end lost 5 bases, the J end lost 5 bases, and 9 bases lay between the germline ends. The germline V gene has CDR1 SQVTM and CDR2 ANQGSEA. The CDR3 covers 11 residues. This chain's CDR3 is CSVLDRETQYF. Here the CDR3 DNA reads TGCAGCGTTTTAGATCGGGAGACCCAGTACTTC.

The chain links TRBV19 to TRBJ2-7, with TRBD1 as a possible D gene (6 bases). The germline V and J ends were trimmed by 5 bases and 2 bases, with 16 bases remaining between them. This CDR3 spans 15 amino acids. CDR1 and CDR2 from the germline V gene are LNHDA and SQIVND (reference sequence). CDR3 protein: CASSDSFRGTYEQYF. Written as DNA, the CDR3 is TGTGCCAGTAGTGACAGCTTCAGGGGCACCTACGAGCAGTACTTC. The whole variable domain, filled in from reference TRBV19 and TRBJ2-7, reads DGGITQSPKYLFRKEGQNVTLSCEQNLNHDAMYWYRQDPGQGLRLIYYSQIVNDFQKGDIAEGYSVSREKKESFPLTVTSAQKNPTAFYLCASSDSFRGTYEQYFGPGTRLTVT.

The V and J genes are TRBV19 and TRBJ2-5; 7 bases are a match to TRBD2. The CDR3 sequence is 15 residues long. Germline assignment: CDR1 LNHDA and CDR2 SQIVND (reference sequence). The J segment lost 9 bases and the V segment lost 3 bases, leaving 13 bases of the junction unmatched. The DNA for the CDR3 is TGTGCCAGTAGTATTGCTAGCGGCTTCCTCGGGGCCCAGTACTTC. Translated: CASSIASGFLGAQYF.

V and J are TRBV21-1 and TRBJ1-6; TRBD1, the table's D call, lacks a check against the DNA. TRBV21-1 is a known pseudogene. The CDR3 consists of 19 residues. The CDR3 region is CASSPVPGQGAMENSPLHF. CDR3 nucleotides: TGTGCCAGCAGCCCCGTCCCGGGACAGGGGGCTATGGAAAATTCACCCCTCCACTTT.